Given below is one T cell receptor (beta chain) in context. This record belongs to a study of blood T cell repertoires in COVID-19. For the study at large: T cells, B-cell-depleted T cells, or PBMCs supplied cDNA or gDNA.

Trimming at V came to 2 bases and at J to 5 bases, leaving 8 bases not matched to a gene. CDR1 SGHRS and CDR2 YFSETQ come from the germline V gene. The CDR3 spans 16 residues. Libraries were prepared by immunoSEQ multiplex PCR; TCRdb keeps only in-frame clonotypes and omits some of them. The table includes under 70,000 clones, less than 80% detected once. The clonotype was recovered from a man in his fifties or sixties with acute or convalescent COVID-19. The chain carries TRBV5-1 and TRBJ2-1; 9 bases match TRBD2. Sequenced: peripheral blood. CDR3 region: CASSLPHLAGNNEQFF. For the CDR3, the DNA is TGCGCCAGCAGCTTACCCCATCTAGCGGGGAACAATGAGCAGTTCTTC.